The 25 T cell receptor beta chains reported below all come from one sample, sequenced in a study of shared clonotypes between healthy human individuals. Measured with immunoSEQ multiplex PCR; TCRdb has only the in-frame clones, and not every one. The table has some 1,900,000 clones, approximately 95% seen once. Naive CD8 cells, CD45RO-negative and positively selected for CCR7, excluded terminally differentiated effector memory CD45RA+ cells. The sequenced material came from naive CD8+ T cells sorted from blood. The receptors originated from a man between 18 and 29 years old in good health.

The V and J genes are TRBV4-3 and TRBJ2-1; 10 bases are a match to TRBD1. Looked up from germline, CDR1 is LGHNA and CDR2 is YSLEER. The V gene end was trimmed by 0 bases and the J gene end by 1 base; junction bases not matched to a gene: 3. This CDR3 spans 17 amino acids. The CDR3 region is CASSQDGGQGSYNEQFF. The CDR3 nucleotides read TGCGCCAGCAGCCAAGATGGGGGACAGGGGTCCTACAATGAGCAGTTCTTC.

The rearrangement links TRBV25-1 to TRBJ2-7; tentatively, D is TRBD1 or TRBD2 (5 bases each). The CDR3 has 13 amino acids. Looked up from germline, CDR1 is MGHDK and CDR2 is SYGVNS. The V gene lost 3 bases and the J gene lost 3 bases, with 9 bases spanning the gap. The CDR3 bases are TGTGCCAGCAGTGAGGGGGTCGACTACGAGCAGTACTTC. It encodes CASSEGVDYEQYF.

The gene calls are TRBV6-5 and TRBJ2-5, with TRBD1 matching 7 bases. Trimming cost V 0 bases and J 5 bases; bases outside gene matches: 6. Germline lookup yields CDR1 MNHEY and CDR2 SVGAGI. The CDR3 covers 15 residues. The CDR3 sequence: CASSYSMTGTETQYF. The CDR3 DNA reads as TGTGCCAGCAGTTACTCGATGACAGGGACCGAGACCCAGTACTTC.

The genes are TRBV14 and TRBJ2-1; 8 bases line up with TRBD2. The CDR3 totals 17 residues. CDR1 is SGHDN, CDR2 FVKESK, per germline. With V trimmed by 2 bases and J by 3 bases, 9 bases remained unmatched. The CDR3 reads CASSQIILAENYNEQFF. Written as DNA, the CDR3 is TGTGCCAGCAGCCAAATCATACTAGCGGAAAACTACAATGAGCAGTTCTTC.

V is TRBV6-1 and J is TRBJ1-1; possibly TRBD1 for D (5 bases). There are 17 residues in the CDR3. Trimming stripped 6 bases from V and 2 bases from J, with 22 bases between. Per germline, CDR1 MNHNS and CDR2 SASEGT. CDR3 protein: CASREQDSWIGNTEAFF. CDR3 bases: TGTGCCAGCAGAGAACAGGATAGTTGGATCGGAAACACTGAAGCTTTCTTT.

This clone was found once. The J gene is TRBJ1-1, the V gene TRBV6-1, with 9 bases fitting TRBD1. Germline V lookup: CDR1 MNHNS, CDR2 SASEGT. V lost 3 bases, J lost 5 bases, and 7 bases stayed unmatched. The CDR3 is 15 residues long. This CDR3 is CASSDGQGKGTEAFF. The CDR3 DNA follows: TGTGCCAGCAGTGACGGACAGGGGAAAGGGACTGAAGCTTTCTTT.

This chain connects TRBV9 to TRBJ2-2; 8 bases are a match to TRBD2. The CDR3 contains 14 residues. Germline trimming cut 7 bases from V and 1 base from J; bases unmatched to any gene: 3. Germline CDR1 reads SGDLS; CDR2 reads YYNGEE. Here the CDR3 DNA reads TGTGCCAGCTCCAGCGGGGGGAACACCGGGGAGCTGTTTTTT. Translated, it gives CASSSGGNTGELFF.

The CDR3 reads CASSLLPGEDQPQHF. CDR3 DNA sequence: TGCGCCAGCAGCTTGTTGCCCGGGGAGGATCAGCCCCAGCATTTT. The chain carries TRBV5-1 and TRBJ1-5; D call uncertain. Trimming took 1 base from V and 5 from J, leaving 13 bases between them. CDR3 length equals 15 residues. CDR1 and CDR2 from the germline V gene are SGHRS and YFSETQ.

V gene TRBV4-2 combines with J gene TRBJ2-1; TRBD2 matches 14 bases. Germline CDR1 LGHNA, CDR2 YNFKEQ. This CDR3 spans 18 amino acids. V lost 4 bases, J lost 1 base, and 6 bases stayed unmatched. CDR3 coding DNA: TGTGCCAGCAGCCCGACGGGACTAGCGGGAGATTCCTACAATGAGCAGTTCTTC. This encodes CASSPTGLAGDSYNEQFF.

This chain connects TRBV27 to TRBJ2-3, with D tentatively TRBD1 (6 bases). Per germline, CDR1 MNHEY and CDR2 SMNVEV (reference sequence). The CDR3 contains 14 residues. V was pared by 4 bases and J by 4 bases, with 12 bases between. The CDR3 DNA reads as TGTGCCAGCAGTTCTGCTAGGGGGTCAGATACGCAGTATTTT. Protein sequence: CASSSARGSDTQYF.

This sequence joins TRBV4-2 and TRBJ2-7; D may match TRBD1 or TRBD2 (6 bases each). There are 17 residues in the CDR3. Germline CDR1 reads LGHNA; CDR2 reads YNFKEQ. Trimming shortened V by 4 bases and J by 0 bases, and 19 bases separated the two germline ends. DNA for the CDR3: TGTGCCAGCAGCCCGGCGCTCGAGGGGGGCATCTCCTACGAGCAGTACTTC. Translating gives CASSPALEGGISYEQYF.

Concerning this clone itself: The sample has other DNA sequences that encode this CDR3 too. V is TRBV28 and J is TRBJ1-2, with TRBD1 identical over 7 bases. Per germline, CDR1 MDHEN and CDR2 SYDVKM. J lost 3 bases, V lost 3 bases, and 7 bases had no gene match. The CDR3 is 15 residues long. CDR3 in DNA: TGTGCCAGCAGTTTCCCCGGGACAGAATACTATGGCTACACCTTC. It translates to CASSFPGTEYYGYTF.

V gene TRBV19 combines with J gene TRBJ1-4, with 7 bases that match TRBD1. V lost 9 bases to trimming and J lost 5 bases; unmatched junction nucleotides: 12. Germline CDR1 reads LNHDA; CDR2 reads SQIVND (reference sequence). The CDR3 runs 15 residues. The CDR3 nucleotides are TGTGCCAGCAACCTCGGGGACAGAGAGAATGAAAAACTGTTTTTT. It codes for CASNLGDRENEKLFF. Combining the CDR3 with reference TRBV19 and TRBJ1-4 gives the whole variable domain DGGITQSPKYLFRKEGQNVTLSCEQNLNHDAMYWYRQDPGQGLRLIYYSQIVNDFQKGDIAEGYSVSREKKESFPLTVTSAQKNPTAFYLCASNLGDRENEKLFFGSGTQLSVL.

The chain uses TRBV5-6 and TRBJ1-6; 7 positions agree with TRBD1. Germline values: CDR1 SGHDT, CDR2 YYEEEE. V was pared by 2 bases and J by 8 bases, with 4 bases of the junction left unmatched. The CDR3 spans 14 residues. CDR3 nucleotides: TGTGCCAGCAGCTTCGGGACAGCATATTCACCCCTCCACTTT. Translated: CASSFGTAYSPLHF. The full variable domain, in which reference TRBV5-6 and TRBJ1-6 provide the parts outside the CDR3, is DAGVTQSPTHLIKTRGQQVTLRCSPKSGHDTVSWYQQALGQGPQFIFQYYEEEERQRGNFPDRFSGHQFPNYSSELNVNALLLGDSALYLCASSFGTAYSPLHFGNGTRLTVT.

CDR3 sequence (DNA): TGCGCCAGCAGCTTGGATATGAACTCCTACGAGCAGTACTTC. This sequence encodes CASSLDMNSYEQYF. The V call is TRBV5-1, the J call TRBJ2-7; D unclear. From germline, CDR1 is SGHRS and CDR2 YFSETQ. Trimming took off 0 bases at V and 0 bases at J, with 7 bases between the two ends. The CDR3 length is 14 residues.

This chain connects TRBV16 to TRBJ1-2; D uncertain. Trimming pared 0 bases from V and 0 bases from J, leaving 8 bases between. The CDR3 covers 15 residues. Germline V gene data show CDR1 as KGHSY and CDR2 as FQNENV. CDR3: CASSQSGAANYGYTF. In DNA form, the CDR3 reads TGTGCCAGCAGCCAATCTGGAGCAGCTAACTATGGCTACACCTTC.

This clone came up a few times. The same CDR3 can be traced to other DNA sequences in this sample. V is TRBV4-3 and J is TRBJ2-7; the D gene is possibly TRBD1 (6 bases). This CDR3 has 13 amino acids. Germline lookup yields CDR1 LGHNA and CDR2 YSLEER. Trimming removed 0 bases from V and 3 bases from J, with 6 bases in between. For the CDR3, the DNA is TGCGCCAGCAGCCAAGAGGACAGCTACGAGCAGTACTTC. As protein: CASSQEDSYEQYF.

V usage is TRBV10-3 and J usage is TRBJ2-3; 12 nucleotides line up with TRBD2. The trim removed 3 bases at V and 2 bases at J, leaving 3 bases unmatched. Germline CDR1 reads ENHRY; CDR2 reads SYGVKD. The CDR3 consists of 16 residues. CDR3 loop: CAISDPSGGATDTQYF. The DNA for the CDR3 is TGTGCCATCAGTGACCCTAGCGGGGGGGCCACAGATACGCAGTATTTT.

This chain connects TRBV4-2 to TRBJ2-7, with D perhaps assigned TRBD1 or TRBD2 (5 bases each). This CDR3 has 16 residues. Between the trimmed V and J ends, which lost 3 bases and 0 bases, there was a span of 15 bases. CDR1 and CDR2 from the germline V gene are LGHNA and YNFKEQ. CDR3 nucleotide sequence: TGTGCCAGCAGCCATAGAACGGGACGGAACTCCTACGAGCAGTACTTC. This encodes CASSHRTGRNSYEQYF.

V gene TRBV7-9 combines with J gene TRBJ2-3; TRBD1 might be the D (5 bases). The germline V gene encodes CDR1 SEHNR and CDR2 FQNEAQ (reference sequence). Trimming took 2 bases from V and 1 from J, leaving 10 bases between them. This CDR3 contains 15 residues. CDR3 DNA: TGTGCCAGCAGCTTAAAGGGGCCGGGCACAGATACGCAGTATTTT. It is translated as CASSLKGPGTDTQYF. The full variable domain, its missing parts supplied by reference TRBV7-9 and TRBJ2-3, is DTGVSQNPRHKITKRGQNVTFRCDPISEHNRLYWYRQTLGQGPEFLTYFQNEAQLEKSRLLSDRFSAERPKGSFSTLEIQRTEQGDSAMYLCASSLKGPGTDTQYFGPGTRLTVL.

This clone showed up just once. V gene TRBV6-5 combines with J gene TRBJ2-7; 10 nucleotides align to TRBD1. Germline V gene sequence: CDR1 MNHEY, CDR2 SVGAGI. Trimming at V came to 10 bases and at J to 0 bases, leaving 3 bases not matched to a gene. This CDR3 has 13 amino acids. CDR3 nucleotide sequence: TGTGCCACCCGGGACAGGGGCTCCTACGAGCAGTACTTC. Protein sequence: CATRDRGSYEQYF.

CDR3 nucleotide sequence: TGTGCCAGCAGCGGGACAGGGCTTGGAAACACCATATATTTT. Its translation is CASSGTGLGNTIYF. The V gene is TRBV9, the J gene TRBJ1-3; 8 nucleotides agree with TRBD1. Unmatched junction bases numbered 2, after V lost 3 bases and J lost 3 bases. This CDR3 comprises 14 residues. Germline V CDR1 and CDR2: SGDLS, YYNGEE.

The genes are TRBV18 and TRBJ2-7; weak D call: TRBD1 (5 bases). Germline lookup yields CDR1 KGHSH and CDR2 LQKENI. V was clipped by 6 bases and J by 2 bases, with 11 bases between them. The CDR3 extends over 13 amino acids. The CDR3 sequence is CASSDDRTYEQYF. CDR3 coding DNA: TGTGCCAGCTCCGACGACAGAACCTACGAGCAGTACTTC.

The chain is built from TRBV9 and TRBJ2-5, with D perhaps TRBD1 or TRBD2 (5 bases each). V lost 5 bases and J lost 4, with 15 bases in between. Germline loops: CDR1 SGDLS, CDR2 YYNGEE. CDR3 length: 14 amino acids. CDR3 nucleotide sequence: TGTGCCAGCAGTGGAAATCATGGGGGAGAGACCCAGTACTTC. Its protein product is CASSGNHGGETQYF.

The V gene is TRBV7-9, the J gene TRBJ2-1, with D maybe TRBD2 (5 bases). Germline V gives CDR1 SEHNR, CDR2 FQNEAQ (reference sequence). The V end lost 3 bases, the J end lost 1 base, and 10 bases lay between the germline ends. CDR3 size: 15 residues. As DNA, the CDR3 is TGTGCCAGCAGCTTGAGCGGTCTTTCCTACAATGAGCAGTTCTTC. Residues: CASSLSGLSYNEQFF.